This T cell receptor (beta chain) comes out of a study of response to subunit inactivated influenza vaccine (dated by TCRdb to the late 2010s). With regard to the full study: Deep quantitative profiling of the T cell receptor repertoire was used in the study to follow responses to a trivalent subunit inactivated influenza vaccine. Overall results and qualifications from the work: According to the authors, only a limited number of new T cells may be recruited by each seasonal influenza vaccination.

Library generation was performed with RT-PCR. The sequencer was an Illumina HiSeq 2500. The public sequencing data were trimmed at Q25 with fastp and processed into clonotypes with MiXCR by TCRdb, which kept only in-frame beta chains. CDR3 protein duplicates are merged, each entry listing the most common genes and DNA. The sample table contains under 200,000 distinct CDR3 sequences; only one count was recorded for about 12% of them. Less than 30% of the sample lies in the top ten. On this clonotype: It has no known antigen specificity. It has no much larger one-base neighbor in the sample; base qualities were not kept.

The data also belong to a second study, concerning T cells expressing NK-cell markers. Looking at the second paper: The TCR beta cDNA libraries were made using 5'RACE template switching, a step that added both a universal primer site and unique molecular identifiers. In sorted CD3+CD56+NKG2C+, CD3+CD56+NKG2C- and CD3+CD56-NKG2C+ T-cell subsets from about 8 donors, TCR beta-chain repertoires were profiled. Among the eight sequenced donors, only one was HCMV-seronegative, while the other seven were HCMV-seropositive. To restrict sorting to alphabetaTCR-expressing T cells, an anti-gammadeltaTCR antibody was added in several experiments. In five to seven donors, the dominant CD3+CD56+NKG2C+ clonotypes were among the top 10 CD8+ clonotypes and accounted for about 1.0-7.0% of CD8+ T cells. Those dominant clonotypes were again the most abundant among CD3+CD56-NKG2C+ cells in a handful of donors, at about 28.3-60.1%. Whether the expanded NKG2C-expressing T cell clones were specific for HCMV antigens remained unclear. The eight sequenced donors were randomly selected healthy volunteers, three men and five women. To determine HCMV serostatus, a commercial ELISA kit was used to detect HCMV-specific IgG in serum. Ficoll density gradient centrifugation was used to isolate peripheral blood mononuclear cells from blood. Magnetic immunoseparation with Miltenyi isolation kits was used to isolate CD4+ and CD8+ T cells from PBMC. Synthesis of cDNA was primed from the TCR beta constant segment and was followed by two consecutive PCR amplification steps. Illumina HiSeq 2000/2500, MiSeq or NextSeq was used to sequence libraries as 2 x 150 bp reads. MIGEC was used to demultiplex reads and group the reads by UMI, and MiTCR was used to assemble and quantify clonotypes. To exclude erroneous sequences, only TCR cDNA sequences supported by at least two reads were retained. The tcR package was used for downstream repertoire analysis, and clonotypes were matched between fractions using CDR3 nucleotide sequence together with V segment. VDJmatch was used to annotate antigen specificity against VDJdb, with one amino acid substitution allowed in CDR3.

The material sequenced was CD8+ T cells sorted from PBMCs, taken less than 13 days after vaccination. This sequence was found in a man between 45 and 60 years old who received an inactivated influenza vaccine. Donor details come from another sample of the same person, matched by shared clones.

The DNA sequence is TGCGCCAGCAGCCCCGGGACTAGCCTCGGTGAGCAGTTCTTC. Its protein reads: CASSPGTSLGEQFF. The V and J segments used are TRBV4-1 and TRBJ2-1, and TRBD2 matches 9 of the central bases. Including cysteine and phenylalanine, the CDR3 has 14 amino acids. Solely the CDR3 DNA is kept, with 42 bases framed from the first base. CDR1 and CDR2 were assigned from the germline V gene as MGHRA and YSYEKL. Here V drops 4 bases and J drops 9 bases, and the junction holds 7 bases not matched to any gene.